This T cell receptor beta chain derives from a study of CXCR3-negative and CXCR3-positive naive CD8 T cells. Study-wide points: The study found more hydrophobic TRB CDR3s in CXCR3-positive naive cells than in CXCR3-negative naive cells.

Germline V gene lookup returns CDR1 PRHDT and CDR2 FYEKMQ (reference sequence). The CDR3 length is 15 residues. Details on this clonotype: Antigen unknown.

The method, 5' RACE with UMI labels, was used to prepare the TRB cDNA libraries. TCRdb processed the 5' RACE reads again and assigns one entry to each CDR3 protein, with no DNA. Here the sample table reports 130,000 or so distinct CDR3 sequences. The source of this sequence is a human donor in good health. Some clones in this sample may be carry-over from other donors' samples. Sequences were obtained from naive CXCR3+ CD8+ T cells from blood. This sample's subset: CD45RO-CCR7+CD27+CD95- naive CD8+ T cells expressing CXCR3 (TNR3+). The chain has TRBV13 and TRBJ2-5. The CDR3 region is CASSLEVDGQETQYF.